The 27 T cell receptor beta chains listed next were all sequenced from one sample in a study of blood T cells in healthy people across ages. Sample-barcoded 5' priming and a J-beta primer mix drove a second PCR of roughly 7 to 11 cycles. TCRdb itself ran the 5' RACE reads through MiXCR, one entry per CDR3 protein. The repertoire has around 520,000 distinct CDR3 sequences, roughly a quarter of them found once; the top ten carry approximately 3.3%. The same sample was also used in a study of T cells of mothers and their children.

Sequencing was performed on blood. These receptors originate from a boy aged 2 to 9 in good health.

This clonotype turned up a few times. CDR3 nucleotide sequence: TGTGCCAGCAGCCTCACTACAGGGACAGAAGGTGAAAAACTGTTTTTT. This sequence encodes CASSLTTGTEGEKLFF. This rearrangement joins TRBV14 to TRBJ1-4; 7 positions match TRBD1. The germline V gene has CDR1 SGHDN and CDR2 FVKESK. The V and J ends lost 4 bases and 7 bases, in that order; junction bases with no gene match: 12. The length of the CDR3 is 16 residues. Supplemented by reference TRBV14 and TRBJ1-4, the full variable domain reads EAGVTQFPSHSVIEKGQTVTLRCDPISGHDNLYWYRRVMGKEIKFLLHFVKESKQDESGMPNNRFLAERTGGTYSTLKVQPAELEDSGVYFCASSLTTGTEGEKLFFGSGTQLSVL.

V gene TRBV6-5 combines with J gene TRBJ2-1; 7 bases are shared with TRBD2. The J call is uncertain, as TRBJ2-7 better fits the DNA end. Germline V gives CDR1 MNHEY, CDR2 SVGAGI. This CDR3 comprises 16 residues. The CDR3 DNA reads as TGTGCCAGCAGTTACTCCGGGACTAAGCCTATGCGAGAGCAGTACTTC. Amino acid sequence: CASSYSGTKPMREQYF.

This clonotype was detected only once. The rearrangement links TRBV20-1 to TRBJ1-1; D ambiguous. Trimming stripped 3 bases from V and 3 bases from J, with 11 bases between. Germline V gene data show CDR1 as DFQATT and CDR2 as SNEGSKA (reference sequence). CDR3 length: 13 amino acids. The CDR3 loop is CSASQSQYTEAFF. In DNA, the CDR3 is TGCAGTGCTAGCCAGAGCCAATACACTGAAGCTTTCTTT.

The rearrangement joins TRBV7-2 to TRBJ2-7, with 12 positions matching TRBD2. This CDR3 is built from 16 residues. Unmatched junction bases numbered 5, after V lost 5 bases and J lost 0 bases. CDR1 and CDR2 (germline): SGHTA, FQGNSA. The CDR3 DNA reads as TGTGCCAGCAGCGTATCTAGCGGGAGGGGCTCCTACGAGCAGTACTTC. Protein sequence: CASSVSSGRGSYEQYF. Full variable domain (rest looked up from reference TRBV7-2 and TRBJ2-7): GAGVSQSPSNKVTEKGKDVELRCDPISGHTALYWYRQSLGQGLEFLIYFQGNSAPDKSGLPSDRFSAERTGGSVSTLTIQRTQQEDSAVYLCASSVSSGRGSYEQYFGPGTRLTVT.

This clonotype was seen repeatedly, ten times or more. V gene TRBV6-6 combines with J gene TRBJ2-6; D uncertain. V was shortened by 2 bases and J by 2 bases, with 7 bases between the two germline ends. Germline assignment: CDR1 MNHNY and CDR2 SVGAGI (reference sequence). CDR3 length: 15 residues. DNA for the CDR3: TGTGCCAGCAGTTACGAGGTACCTGGGGCCAACGTCCTGACTTTC. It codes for CASSYEVPGANVLTF.

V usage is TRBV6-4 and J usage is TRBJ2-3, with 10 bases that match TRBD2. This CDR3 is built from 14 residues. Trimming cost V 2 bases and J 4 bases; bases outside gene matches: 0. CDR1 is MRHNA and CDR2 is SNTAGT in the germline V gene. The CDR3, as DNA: TGTGCCAGCAGTGACCTAGCGGGGGCAGATACGCAGTATTTT. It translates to CASSDLAGADTQYF.

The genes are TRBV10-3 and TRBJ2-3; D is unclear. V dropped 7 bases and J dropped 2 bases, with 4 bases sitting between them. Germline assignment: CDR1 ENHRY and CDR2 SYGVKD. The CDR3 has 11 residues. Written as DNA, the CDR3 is TGTGCCATCAAACTCACAGATACGCAGTATTTT. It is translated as CAIKLTDTQYF.

CDR3: CASSWPGTGYNEQFF. The CDR3 DNA follows: TGTGCCAGCAGCTGGCCCGGGACAGGATACAATGAGCAGTTCTTC. The chain recombines TRBV5-6 with TRBJ2-1; 8 positions match TRBD1. CDR1 SGHDT and CDR2 YYEEEE come from the germline V gene. This CDR3 region has 15 residues. The V gene end was trimmed by 3 bases and the J gene end by 4 bases; junction bases not matched to a gene: 6.

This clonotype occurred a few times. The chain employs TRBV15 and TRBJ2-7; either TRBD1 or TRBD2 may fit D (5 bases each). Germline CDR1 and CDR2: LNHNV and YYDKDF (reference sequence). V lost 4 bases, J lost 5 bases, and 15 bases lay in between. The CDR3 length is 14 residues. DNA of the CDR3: TGTGCCACCAGCATAGGGACCTCTCGGGACGAGCAGTACTTC. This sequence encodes CATSIGTSRDEQYF.

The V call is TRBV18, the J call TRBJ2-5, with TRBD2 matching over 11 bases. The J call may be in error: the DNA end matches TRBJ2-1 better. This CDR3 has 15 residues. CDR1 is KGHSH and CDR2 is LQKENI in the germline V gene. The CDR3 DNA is TGTGCCAGCTCACCGACGGGACTAGCGGCCAATGAGCAGTTCTTC. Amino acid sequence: CASSPTGLAANEQFF.

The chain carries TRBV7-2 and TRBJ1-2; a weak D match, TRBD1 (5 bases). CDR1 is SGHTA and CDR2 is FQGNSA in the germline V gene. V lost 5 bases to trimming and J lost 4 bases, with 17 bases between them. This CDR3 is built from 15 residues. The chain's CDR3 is CASSPTGLGGYGYTF. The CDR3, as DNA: TGTGCCAGCAGCCCTACGGGATTGGGGGGCTATGGCTACACCTTC.

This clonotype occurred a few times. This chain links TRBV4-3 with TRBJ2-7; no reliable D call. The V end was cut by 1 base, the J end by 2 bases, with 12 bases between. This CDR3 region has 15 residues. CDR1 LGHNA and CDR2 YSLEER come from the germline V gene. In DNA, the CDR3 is TGCGCCAGCAGCCAAGGATGGGGAACAGCCTACGAGCAGTACTTC. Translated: CASSQGWGTAYEQYF.

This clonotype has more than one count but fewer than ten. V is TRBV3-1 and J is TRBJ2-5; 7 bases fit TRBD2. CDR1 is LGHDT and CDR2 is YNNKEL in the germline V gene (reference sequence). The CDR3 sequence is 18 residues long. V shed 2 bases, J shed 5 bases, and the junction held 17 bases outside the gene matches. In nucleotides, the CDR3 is TGTGCCAGCAGCCAATTTGTCGTGGCGGGAGCTTCTCAGGAGACCCAGTACTTC. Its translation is CASSQFVVAGASQETQYF.

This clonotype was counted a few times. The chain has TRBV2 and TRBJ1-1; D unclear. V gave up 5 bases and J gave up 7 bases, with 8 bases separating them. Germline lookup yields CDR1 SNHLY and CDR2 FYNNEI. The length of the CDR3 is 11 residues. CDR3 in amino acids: CASSTEIEAFF. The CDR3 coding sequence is TGTGCCAGCAGTACAGAGATTGAAGCTTTCTTT.

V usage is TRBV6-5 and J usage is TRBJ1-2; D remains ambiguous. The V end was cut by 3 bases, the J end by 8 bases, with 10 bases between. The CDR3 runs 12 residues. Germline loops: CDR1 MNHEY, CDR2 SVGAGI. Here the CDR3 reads CASSYIGGGYTF. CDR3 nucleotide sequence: TGTGCCAGCAGTTATATTGGAGGCGGCTACACCTTC.

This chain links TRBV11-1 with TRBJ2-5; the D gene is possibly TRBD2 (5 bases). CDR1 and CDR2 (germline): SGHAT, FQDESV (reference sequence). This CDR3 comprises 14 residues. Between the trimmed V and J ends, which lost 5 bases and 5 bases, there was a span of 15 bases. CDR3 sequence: CASSTSLGGETQYF. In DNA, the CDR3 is TGTGCCAGCAGCACCTCACTAGGCGGGGAGACCCAGTACTTC.

In DNA, the CDR3 is TGTGCCAGCAGCCCCGGGACTAGCGGGAGTCGGTACAATGAGCAGTTCTTC. It translates to CASSPGTSGSRYNEQFF. V gene TRBV9 combines with J gene TRBJ2-1, with 14 bases fitting TRBD2. This CDR3 contains 17 residues. CDR1 SGDLS and CDR2 YYNGEE come from the germline V gene. J gave up 4 bases and V 4 bases, and 7 bases lay outside the gene matches.

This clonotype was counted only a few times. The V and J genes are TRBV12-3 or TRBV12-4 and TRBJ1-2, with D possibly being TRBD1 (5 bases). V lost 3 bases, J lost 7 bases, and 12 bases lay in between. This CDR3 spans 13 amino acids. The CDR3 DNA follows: TGTGCCAGCAGTTTCTGGCAGGGTTTTGGCTACACCTTC. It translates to CASSFWQGFGYTF.

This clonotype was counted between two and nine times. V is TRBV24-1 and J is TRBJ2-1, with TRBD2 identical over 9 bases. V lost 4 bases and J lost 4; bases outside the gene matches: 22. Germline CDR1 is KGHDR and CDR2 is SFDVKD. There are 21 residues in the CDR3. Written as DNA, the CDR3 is TGTGCCACCAGTGAAGGGGGGGAGGGGGGAAGAGCGGGAGGATCTTACAATGAGCAGTTCTTC. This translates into CATSEGGEGGRAGGSYNEQFF.

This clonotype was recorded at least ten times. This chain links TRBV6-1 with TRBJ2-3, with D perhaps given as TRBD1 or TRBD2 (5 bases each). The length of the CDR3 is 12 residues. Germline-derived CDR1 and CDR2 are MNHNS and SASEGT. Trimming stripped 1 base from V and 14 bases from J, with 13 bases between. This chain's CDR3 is CASSEGPGLMYF. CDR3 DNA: TGTGCCAGCAGTGAAGGGCCGGGGCTAATGTATTTT.

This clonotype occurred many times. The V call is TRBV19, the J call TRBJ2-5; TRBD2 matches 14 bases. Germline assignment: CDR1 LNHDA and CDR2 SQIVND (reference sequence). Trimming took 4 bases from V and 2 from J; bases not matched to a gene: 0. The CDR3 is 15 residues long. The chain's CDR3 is CASSRTSGRQETQYF. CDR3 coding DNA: TGTGCCAGTAGTAGGACTAGCGGGAGGCAAGAGACCCAGTACTTC.

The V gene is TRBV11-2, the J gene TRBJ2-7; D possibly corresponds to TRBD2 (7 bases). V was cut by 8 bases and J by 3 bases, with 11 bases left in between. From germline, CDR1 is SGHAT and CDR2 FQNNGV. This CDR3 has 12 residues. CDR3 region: CASSGGNYEQYF. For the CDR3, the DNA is TGTGCCAGCTCGGGGGGCAACTACGAGCAGTACTTC.

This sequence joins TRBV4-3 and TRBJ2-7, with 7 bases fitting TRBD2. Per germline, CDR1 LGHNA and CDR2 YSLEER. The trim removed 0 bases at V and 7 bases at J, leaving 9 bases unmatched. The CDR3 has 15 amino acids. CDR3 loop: CASSQEASGVREQYF. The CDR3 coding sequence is TGCGCCAGCAGCCAAGAGGCTAGCGGCGTACGGGAGCAGTACTTC.

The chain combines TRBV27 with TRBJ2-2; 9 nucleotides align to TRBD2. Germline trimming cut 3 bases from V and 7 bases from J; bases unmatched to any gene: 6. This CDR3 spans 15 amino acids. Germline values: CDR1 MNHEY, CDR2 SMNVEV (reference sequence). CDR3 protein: CASSFGGLAYGELFF. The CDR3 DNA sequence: TGTGCCAGCAGTTTTGGGGGACTAGCTTACGGGGAGCTGTTTTTT.

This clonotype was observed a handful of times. CDR3 residues: CACALAGYVDEQFF. The CDR3 nucleotides are TGTGCCTGCGCCCTAGCGGGGTATGTCGATGAGCAGTTCTTC. The J gene is TRBJ2-5, the V gene TRBV30; TRBD2 agrees at 9 bases. The J call is in doubt because the DNA end fits TRBJ2-1 better. The germline CDR1 and CDR2 sequences are GTSNPN and SVGIG (reference sequence). This CDR3 has 14 amino acids.

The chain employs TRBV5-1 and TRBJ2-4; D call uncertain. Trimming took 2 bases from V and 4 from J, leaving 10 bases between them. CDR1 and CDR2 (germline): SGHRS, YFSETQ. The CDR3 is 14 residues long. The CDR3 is CASSFTGSKNIQYF. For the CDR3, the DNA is TGCGCCAGCAGCTTTACCGGGTCTAAAAACATTCAGTACTTC.

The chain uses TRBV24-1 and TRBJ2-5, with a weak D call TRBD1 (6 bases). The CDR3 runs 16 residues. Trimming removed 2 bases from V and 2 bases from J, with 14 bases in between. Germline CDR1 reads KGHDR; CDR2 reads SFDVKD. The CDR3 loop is CATSDWAGTPQETQYF. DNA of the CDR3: TGTGCCACCAGTGATTGGGCCGGGACACCTCAAGAGACCCAGTACTTC.